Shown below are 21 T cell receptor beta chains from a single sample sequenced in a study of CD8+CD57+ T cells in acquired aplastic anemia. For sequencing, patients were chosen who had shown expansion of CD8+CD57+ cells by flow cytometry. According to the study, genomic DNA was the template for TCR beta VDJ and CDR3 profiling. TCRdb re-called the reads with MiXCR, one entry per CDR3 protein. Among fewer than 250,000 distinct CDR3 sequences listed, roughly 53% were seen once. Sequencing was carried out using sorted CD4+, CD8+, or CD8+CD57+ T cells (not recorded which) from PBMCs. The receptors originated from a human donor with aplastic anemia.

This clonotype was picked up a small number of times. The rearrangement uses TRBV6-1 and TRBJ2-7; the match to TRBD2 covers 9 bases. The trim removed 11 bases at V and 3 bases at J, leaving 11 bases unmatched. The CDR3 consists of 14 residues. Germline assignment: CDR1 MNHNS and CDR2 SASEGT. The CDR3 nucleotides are TGTGCCGGCACAATGCGGGGGGGAGACTACGAGCAGTACTTC. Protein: CAGTMRGGDYEQYF.

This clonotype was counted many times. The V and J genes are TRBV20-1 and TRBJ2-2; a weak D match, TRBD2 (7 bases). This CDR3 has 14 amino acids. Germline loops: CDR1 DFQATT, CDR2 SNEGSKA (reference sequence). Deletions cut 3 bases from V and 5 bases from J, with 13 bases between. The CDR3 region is CSASGGAGTGELFF. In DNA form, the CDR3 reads TGCAGTGCTAGTGGGGGGGCGGGTACCGGGGAGCTGTTTTTT.

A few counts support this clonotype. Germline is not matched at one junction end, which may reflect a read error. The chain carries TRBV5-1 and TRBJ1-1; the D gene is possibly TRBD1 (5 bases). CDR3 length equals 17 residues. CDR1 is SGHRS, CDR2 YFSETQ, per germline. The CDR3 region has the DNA TGCGTCAGCAGCTTGGGGGGGATGCGGGCCGGGAACACTGAAGCTTTCTTT. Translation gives CVSSLGGMRAGNTEAFF.

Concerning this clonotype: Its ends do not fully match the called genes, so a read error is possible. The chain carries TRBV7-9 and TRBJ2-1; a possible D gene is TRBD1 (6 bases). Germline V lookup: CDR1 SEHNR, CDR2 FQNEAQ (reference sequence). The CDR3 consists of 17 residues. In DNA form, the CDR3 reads TGTGCCAGCGGCTTGCTTCAGGGGAAACCATGGGGGAAGGAGCAGTTCTTC. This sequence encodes CASGLLQGKPWGKEQFF.

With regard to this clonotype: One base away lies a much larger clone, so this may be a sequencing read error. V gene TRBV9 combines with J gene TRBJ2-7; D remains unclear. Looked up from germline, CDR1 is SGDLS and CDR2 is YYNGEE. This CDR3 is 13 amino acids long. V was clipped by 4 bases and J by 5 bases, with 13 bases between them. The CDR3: CASSHPPLDEQYF. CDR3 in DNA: TGTGCCAGCAGCCACCCCCCCCTCGACGAGCAGTACTTC.

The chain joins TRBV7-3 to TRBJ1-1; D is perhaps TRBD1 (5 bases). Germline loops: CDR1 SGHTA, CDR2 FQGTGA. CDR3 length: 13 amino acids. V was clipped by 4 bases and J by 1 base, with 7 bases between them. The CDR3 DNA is TGTGCCAGCAGCTCAGGGACGAACACTGAAGCTTTCTTT. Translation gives CASSSGTNTEAFF.

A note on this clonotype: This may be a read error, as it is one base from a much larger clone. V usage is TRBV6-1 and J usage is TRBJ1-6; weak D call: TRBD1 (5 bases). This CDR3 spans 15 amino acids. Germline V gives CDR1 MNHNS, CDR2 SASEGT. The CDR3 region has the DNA TGTGCCAGCAGCCGGACATCCAACGACCCCTCACCCCCCCACTTT. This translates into CASSRTSNDPSPPHF.

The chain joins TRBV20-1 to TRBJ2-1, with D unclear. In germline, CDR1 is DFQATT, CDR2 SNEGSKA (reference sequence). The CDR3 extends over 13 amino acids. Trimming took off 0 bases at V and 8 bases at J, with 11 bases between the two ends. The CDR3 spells CSARDRTDYEQFF. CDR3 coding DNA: TGCAGTGCTAGAGATAGAACAGACTATGAGCAGTTCTTC.

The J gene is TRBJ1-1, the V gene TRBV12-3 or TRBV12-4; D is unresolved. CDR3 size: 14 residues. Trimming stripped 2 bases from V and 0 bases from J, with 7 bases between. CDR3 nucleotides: TGTGCCAGCAGTTTAAAGTTTTTGAACACTGAAGCTTTCTTT. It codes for CASSLKFLNTEAFF.

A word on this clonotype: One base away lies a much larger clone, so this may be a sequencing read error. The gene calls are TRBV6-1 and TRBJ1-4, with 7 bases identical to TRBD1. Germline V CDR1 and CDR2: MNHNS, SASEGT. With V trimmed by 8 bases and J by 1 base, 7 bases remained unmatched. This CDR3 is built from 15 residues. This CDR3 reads CASGSTGETNEKLFF. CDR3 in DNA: TGTGCCAGCGGTTCAACAGGGGAAACTAATGAAAAACTGTTTTTT.

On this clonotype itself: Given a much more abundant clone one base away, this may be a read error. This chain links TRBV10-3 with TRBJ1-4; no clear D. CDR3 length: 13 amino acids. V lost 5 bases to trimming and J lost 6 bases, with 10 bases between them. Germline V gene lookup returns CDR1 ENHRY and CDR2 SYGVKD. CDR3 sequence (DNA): TGTGCCATCAGTTATGGCTATGATGAAAAACTGTTTTTT. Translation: CAISYGYDEKLFF.

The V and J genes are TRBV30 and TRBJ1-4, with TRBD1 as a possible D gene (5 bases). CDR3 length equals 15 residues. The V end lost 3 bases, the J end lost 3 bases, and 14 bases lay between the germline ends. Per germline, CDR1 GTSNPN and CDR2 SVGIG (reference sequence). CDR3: CAWSRGHGANEKLFF. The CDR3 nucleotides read TGTGCCTGGAGCCGGGGCCACGGTGCTAATGAAAAACTGTTTTTT.

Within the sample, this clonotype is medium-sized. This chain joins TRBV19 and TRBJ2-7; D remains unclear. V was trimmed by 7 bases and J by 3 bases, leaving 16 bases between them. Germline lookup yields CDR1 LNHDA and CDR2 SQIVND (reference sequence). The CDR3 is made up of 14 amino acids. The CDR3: CASNPSPGGYEQYF. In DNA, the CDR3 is TGTGCCAGTAACCCTTCCCCCGGTGGCTACGAGCAGTACTTC.

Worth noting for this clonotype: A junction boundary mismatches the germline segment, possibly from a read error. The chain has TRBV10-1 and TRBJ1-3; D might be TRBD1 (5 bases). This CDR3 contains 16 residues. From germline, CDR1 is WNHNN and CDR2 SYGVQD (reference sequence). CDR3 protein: CASSDVRFMWVRVGQF. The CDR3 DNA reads TGCGCCAGCAGTGACGTTCGTTTCATGTGGGTGAGGGTAGGACAATTT.

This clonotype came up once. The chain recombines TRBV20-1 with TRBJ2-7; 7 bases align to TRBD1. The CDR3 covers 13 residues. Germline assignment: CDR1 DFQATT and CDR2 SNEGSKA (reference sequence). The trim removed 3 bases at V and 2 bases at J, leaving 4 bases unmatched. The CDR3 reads CSARKGQTYEQYF. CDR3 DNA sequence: TGCAGTGCTAGGAAGGGACAGACCTACGAGCAGTACTTC.

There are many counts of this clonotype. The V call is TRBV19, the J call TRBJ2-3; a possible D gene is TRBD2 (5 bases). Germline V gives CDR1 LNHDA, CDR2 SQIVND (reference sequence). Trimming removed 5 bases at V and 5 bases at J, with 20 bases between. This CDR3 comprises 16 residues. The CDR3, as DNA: TGTGCCAGTAGTCAGGAAGTCTTGGCGGGTGGAGATACGCAGTATTTT. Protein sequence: CASSQEVLAGGDTQYF.

As DNA, the CDR3 is TGTGCCATCAGTGAATCCGACAGGGGGGATGAGCAGTACTTC. It is translated as CAISESDRGDEQYF. This sequence joins TRBV10-3 and TRBJ2-7, with 9 positions matching TRBD1. In germline, CDR1 is ENHRY, CDR2 SYGVKD. The J segment lost 7 bases and the V segment lost 3 bases, leaving 7 bases of the junction unmatched. The CDR3 has 14 amino acids.

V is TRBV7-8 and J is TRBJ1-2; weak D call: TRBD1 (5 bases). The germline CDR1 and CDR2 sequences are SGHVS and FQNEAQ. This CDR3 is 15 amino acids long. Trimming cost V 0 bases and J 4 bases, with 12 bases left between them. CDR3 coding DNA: TGTGCCAGCAGCTTAGCTACAGGCCCACCCTATGGCTACACCTTC. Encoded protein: CASSLATGPPYGYTF.

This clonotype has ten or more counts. The CDR3 region has the DNA TGTGCCAGCAGTTACACGGCGGCGGGGGCAAAAGAGACCCAGTACTTC. Translated: CASSYTAAGAKETQYF. V is TRBV6-8 and J is TRBJ2-5; TRBD2 is a possible D gene (7 bases). The CDR3 extends over 16 amino acids. The germline V gene has CDR1 MNHGY and CDR2 SAAAGT. Trimming stripped 2 bases from V and 3 bases from J, with 16 bases between.

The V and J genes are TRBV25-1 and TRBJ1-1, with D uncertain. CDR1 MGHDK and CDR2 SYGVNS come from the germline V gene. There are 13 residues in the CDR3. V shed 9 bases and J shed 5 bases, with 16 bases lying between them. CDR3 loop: CASSRDQRTEAFF. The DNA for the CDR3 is TGTGCCAGTAGTAGGGATCAGAGGACTGAAGCTTTCTTT.

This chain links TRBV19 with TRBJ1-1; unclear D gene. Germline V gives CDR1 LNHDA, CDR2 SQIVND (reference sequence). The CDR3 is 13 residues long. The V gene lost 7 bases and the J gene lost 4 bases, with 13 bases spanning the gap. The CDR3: CASTYLGRTEAFF. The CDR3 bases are TGTGCCAGTACCTACTTGGGCCGCACTGAAGCTTTCTTT.